Here is one T cell receptor beta chain with its context. Its specificity is unknown. The data originate from a study of blood T cells in healthy people across ages. Study in general: Capturing about one barcoded beta molecule per two T cells was achieved by template switching.

Combining a sample-barcoded 5' primer with a J-beta primer mix, a second PCR ran for about 6 to 12 cycles. From the 5' RACE reads, TCRdb called clonotypes with MiXCR, one entry per CDR3 protein. The data contain around 990,000 distinct CDR3 sequences, 35% to 40% of them singletons. The CDR3 contains 20 residues. Germline CDR1 and CDR2: SGHTA and FQGTGA. Trimming pared 1 base from V and 1 base from J, leaving 25 bases between. Study-level results: Naive and antigen-experienced cells were not separated, limiting conclusive comparison.

Sequenced input: blood. V usage is TRBV7-3 and J usage is TRBJ1-1, with no clear D. This receptor was obtained from a man younger than 35 in good health. Here the CDR3 reads CASSLKGSSGNQPSNTEAFF. The CDR3 coding sequence is TGTGCCAGCAGCTTAAAAGGGTCCTCGGGGAACCAACCTTCGAACACTGAAGCTTTCTTT.